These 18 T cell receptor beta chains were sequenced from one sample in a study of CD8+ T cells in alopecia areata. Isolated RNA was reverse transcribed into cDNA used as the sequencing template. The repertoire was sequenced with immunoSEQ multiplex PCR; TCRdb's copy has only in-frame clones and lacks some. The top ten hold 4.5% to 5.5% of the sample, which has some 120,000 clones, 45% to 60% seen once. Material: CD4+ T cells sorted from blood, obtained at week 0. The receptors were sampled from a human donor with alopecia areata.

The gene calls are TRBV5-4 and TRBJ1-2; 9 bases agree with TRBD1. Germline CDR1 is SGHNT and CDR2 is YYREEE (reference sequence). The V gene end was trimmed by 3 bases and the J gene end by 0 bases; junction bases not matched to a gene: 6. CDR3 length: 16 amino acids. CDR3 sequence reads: CASSSGQGTANYGYTF. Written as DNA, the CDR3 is TGTGCCAGCAGCTCCGGACAGGGGACCGCTAACTATGGCTACACCTTC.

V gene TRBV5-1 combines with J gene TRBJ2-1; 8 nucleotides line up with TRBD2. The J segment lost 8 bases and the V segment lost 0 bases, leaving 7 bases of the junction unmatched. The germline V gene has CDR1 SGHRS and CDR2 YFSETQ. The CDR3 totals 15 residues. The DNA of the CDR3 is TGCGCCAGCAGCTTGGAGGTAGCGGGAAATTATGAGCAGTTCTTC. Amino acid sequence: CASSLEVAGNYEQFF.

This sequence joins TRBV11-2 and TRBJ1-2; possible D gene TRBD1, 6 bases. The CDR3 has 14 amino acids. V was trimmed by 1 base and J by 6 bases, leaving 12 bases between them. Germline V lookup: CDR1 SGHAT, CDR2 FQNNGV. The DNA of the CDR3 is TGTGCCAGCAGCTTAGGTCTGTCAGGGGATGGCTACACCTTC. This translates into CASSLGLSGDGYTF.

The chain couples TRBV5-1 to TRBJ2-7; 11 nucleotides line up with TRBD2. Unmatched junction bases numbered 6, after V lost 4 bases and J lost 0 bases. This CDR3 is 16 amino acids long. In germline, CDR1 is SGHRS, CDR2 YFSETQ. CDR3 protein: CASSPSLAGVSYEQYF. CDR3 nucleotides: TGCGCCAGCAGCCCTTCACTAGCGGGAGTCTCCTACGAGCAGTACTTC.

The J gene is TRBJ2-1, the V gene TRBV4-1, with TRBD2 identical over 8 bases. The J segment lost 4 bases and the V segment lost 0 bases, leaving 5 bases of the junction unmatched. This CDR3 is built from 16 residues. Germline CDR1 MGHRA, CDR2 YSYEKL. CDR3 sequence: CASSQEKRGPYNEQFF. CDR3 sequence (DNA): TGCGCCAGCAGCCAAGAAAAGCGGGGGCCGTACAATGAGCAGTTCTTC.

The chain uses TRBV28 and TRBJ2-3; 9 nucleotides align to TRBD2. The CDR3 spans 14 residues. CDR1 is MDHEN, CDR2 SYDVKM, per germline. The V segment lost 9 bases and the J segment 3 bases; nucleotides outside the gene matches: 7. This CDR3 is CASHSGSKTDTQYF. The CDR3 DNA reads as TGTGCCAGTCATAGCGGGAGCAAGACAGATACGCAGTATTTT.

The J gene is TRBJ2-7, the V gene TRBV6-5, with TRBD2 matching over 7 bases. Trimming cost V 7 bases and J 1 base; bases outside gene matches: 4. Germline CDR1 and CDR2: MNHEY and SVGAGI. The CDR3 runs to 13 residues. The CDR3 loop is CASIDGGSYEQYF. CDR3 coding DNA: TGTGCCAGCATTGACGGGGGGTCCTACGAGCAGTACTTC.

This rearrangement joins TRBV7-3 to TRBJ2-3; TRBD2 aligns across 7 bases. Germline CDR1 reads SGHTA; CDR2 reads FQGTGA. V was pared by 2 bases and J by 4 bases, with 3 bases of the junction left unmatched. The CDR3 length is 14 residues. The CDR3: CASSLSSGADTQYF. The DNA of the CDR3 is TGTGCCAGCAGCTTATCCAGCGGGGCAGATACGCAGTATTTT.

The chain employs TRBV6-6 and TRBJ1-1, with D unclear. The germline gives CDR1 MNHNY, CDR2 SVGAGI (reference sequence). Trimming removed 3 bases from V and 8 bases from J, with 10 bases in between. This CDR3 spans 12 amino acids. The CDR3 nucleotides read TGTGCCAGCAGTTATAGGCCGGCGGAAGCTTTCTTT. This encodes CASSYRPAEAFF.

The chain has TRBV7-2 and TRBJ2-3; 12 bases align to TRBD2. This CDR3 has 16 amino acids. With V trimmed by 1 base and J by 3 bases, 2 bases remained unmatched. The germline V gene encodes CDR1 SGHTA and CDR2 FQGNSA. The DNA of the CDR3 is TGTGCCAGCAGCTTAGGAGGGACTAGCGGGACAGATACGCAGTATTTT. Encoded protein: CASSLGGTSGTDTQYF.

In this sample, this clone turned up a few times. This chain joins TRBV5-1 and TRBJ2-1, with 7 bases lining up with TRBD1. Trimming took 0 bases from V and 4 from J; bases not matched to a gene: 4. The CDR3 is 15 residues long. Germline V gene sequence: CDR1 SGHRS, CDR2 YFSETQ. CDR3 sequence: CASSLGQGYYNEQFF. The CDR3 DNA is TGCGCCAGCAGCTTGGGACAGGGTTATTACAATGAGCAGTTCTTC.

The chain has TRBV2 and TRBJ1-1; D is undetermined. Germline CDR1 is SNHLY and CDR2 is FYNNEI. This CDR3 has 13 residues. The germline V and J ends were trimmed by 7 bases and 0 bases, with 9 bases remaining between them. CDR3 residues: CASKELLNTEAFF. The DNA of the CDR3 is TGTGCCAGCAAGGAGCTATTGAACACTGAAGCTTTCTTT. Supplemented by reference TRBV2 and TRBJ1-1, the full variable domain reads EPEVTQTPSHQVTQMGQEVILRCVPISNHLYFYWYRQILGQKVEFLVSFYNNEISEKSEIFDDQFSVERPDGSNFTLKIRSTKLEDSAMYFCASKELLNTEAFFGQGTRLTVV.

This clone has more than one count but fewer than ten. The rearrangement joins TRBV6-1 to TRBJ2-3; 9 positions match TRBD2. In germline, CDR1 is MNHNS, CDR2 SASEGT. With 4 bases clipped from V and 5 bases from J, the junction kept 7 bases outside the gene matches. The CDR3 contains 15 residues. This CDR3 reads CASSVAGGPGDTQYF. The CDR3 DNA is TGTGCCAGCAGTGTCGCGGGAGGGCCCGGAGATACGCAGTATTTT.

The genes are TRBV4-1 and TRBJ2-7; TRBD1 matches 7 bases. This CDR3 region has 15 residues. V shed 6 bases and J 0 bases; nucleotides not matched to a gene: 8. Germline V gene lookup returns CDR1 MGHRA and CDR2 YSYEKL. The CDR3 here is CASRGQTSSSYEQYF. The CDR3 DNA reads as TGCGCCAGCAGGGGACAGACGAGTAGCTCCTACGAGCAGTACTTC.

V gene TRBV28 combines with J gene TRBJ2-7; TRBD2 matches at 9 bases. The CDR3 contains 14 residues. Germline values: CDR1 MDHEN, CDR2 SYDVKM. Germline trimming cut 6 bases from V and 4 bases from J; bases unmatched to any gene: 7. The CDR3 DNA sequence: TGTGCCAGCAGGGGCGGGAGGGCCCTATACGAGCAGTACTTC. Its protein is CASRGGRALYEQYF.

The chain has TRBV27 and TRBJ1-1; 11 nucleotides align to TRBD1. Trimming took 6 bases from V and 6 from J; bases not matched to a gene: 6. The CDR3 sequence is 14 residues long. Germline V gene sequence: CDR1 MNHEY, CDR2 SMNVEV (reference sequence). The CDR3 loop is CASRDRGRSAEAFF. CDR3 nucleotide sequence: TGTGCCAGCAGGGACAGGGGGCGCAGCGCTGAAGCTTTCTTT.

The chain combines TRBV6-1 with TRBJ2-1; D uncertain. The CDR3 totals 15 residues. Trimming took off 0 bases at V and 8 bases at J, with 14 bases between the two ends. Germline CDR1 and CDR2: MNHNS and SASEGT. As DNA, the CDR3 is TGTGCCAGCAGTGAAGCTGCCGGAACGGGCTATGAGCAGTTCTTC. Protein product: CASSEAAGTGYEQFF.

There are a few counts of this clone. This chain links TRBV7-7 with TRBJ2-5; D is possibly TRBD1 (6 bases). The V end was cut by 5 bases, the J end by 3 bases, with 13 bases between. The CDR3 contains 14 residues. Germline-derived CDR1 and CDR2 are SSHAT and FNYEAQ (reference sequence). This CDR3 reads CASSRTGFEETQYF. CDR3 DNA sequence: TGTGCCAGCAGCCGAACAGGGTTCGAAGAGACCCAGTACTTC. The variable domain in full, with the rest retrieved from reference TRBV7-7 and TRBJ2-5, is GAGVSQSPRYKVTKRGQDVTLRCDPISSHATLYWYQQALGQGPEFLTYFNYEAQPDKSGLPSDRFSAERPEGSISTLTIQRTEQRDSAMYRCASSRTGFEETQYFGPGTRLLVL.